A single sample gave rise to the 19 T cell receptor beta chains below, sequenced in a study of blood T cell repertoires in COVID-19. Only in-frame clones appear in the TCRdb table, and some are missing; sequencing was by immunoSEQ multiplex PCR. The repertoire has about 490,000 clones, 80% to 90% of them found once; the top ten carry approximately 2.9%. The sequencing sample was made of peripheral blood. Receptors were obtained from a human donor in a cohort sampled during active COVID-19.

V and J are TRBV5-1 and TRBJ2-6; maybe TRBD1 (6 bases). The germline V and J ends were trimmed by 5 bases and 0 bases, with 18 bases remaining between them. This CDR3 is built from 18 residues. Looked up from germline, CDR1 is SGHRS and CDR2 is YFSETQ. In DNA form, the CDR3 reads TGCGCCAGCAGGTATACCCGACAGGAAAGCTCTGGGGCCAACGTCCTGACTTTC. Amino acids: CASRYTRQESSGANVLTF.

The CDR3 DNA is TGTGCCAGCTCACCCCGGGAGGGGCCAACGTTGGAATCAGATACGCAGTATTTT. It encodes CASSPREGPTLESDTQYF. J is TRBJ2-3 and V is TRBV18; the match to TRBD2 covers 8 bases. In germline, CDR1 is KGHSH, CDR2 LQKENI. J lost 4 bases, V lost 3 bases, and 15 bases had no gene match. This CDR3 is 18 amino acids long.

The chain joins TRBV5-6 to TRBJ2-2, with TRBD1 as a possible D gene (6 bases). CDR1 and CDR2 from the germline V gene are SGHDT and YYEEEE. V lost 3 bases and J lost 6, with 15 bases in between. This CDR3 spans 15 amino acids. The CDR3 bases are TGTGCCAGCAGCTGGACCACAGGGCCGGCCGGGGAGCTGTTTTTT. Its translation: CASSWTTGPAGELFF.

CDR3 amino acids: CASSPYSGRGGEQYF. CDR3 bases: TGTGCCAGCAGTCCATATAGCGGGAGGGGAGGCGAGCAGTACTTC. The V and J genes are TRBV6-5 and TRBJ2-7; 11 nucleotides match TRBD2. Per the germline V gene, CDR1 is MNHEY and CDR2 is SVGAGI. The CDR3 spans 15 residues. V was pared by 5 bases and J by 6 bases, with 9 bases of the junction left unmatched.

The V call is TRBV19, the J call TRBJ1-1; TRBD1 is a possible D gene (5 bases). CDR1 and CDR2 (germline): LNHDA, SQIVND (reference sequence). This CDR3 is built from 13 residues. Trimming took 6 bases from V and 2 from J, leaving 10 bases between them. The CDR3 sequence: CASRTTVNTEAFF. The CDR3 nucleotides read TGTGCCAGTAGGACGACAGTCAACACTGAAGCTTTCTTT.

The chain combines TRBV5-8 with TRBJ2-7; TRBD2 aligns across 9 bases. The CDR3 loop spans 15 amino acids. CDR1 SGHTS and CDR2 YDEGEE come from the germline V gene. V lost 4 bases and J lost 4; bases outside the gene matches: 9. This CDR3 reads CASSPRVAGVYEQYF. The CDR3 nucleotides read TGTGCCAGCAGCCCCCGGGTAGCGGGAGTGTACGAGCAGTACTTC.

The chain recombines TRBV15 with TRBJ2-1, with 7 bases that match TRBD1. Germline CDR1 LNHNV, CDR2 YYDKDF (reference sequence). V trimming: 0 bases; J trimming: 1 base; junction bases outside the gene matches: 9. CDR3 length: 18 amino acids. CDR3 coding DNA: TGTGCCACCAGCAGAGATCCGACAGGGTTGGGGTCCTACAATGAGCAGTTCTTC. Translated, it gives CATSRDPTGLGSYNEQFF.

The chain is built from TRBV6-6 and TRBJ2-7; possible D gene TRBD2, 6 bases. This CDR3 contains 14 residues. Trimming stripped 8 bases from V and 0 bases from J, with 14 bases between. From germline, CDR1 is MNHNY and CDR2 SVGAGI (reference sequence). The CDR3 loop reads CASGILGSSYEQYF. CDR3 DNA: TGTGCCAGCGGGATCCTCGGGAGCTCCTACGAGCAGTACTTC.

J is TRBJ2-7 and V is TRBV11-3; possible D gene TRBD1, 5 bases. Germline lookup yields CDR1 SGHNT and CDR2 YENEEA. The V end was cut by 2 bases, the J end by 7 bases, with 12 bases between. The CDR3 loop spans 13 amino acids. The CDR3 loop reads CASSLRPAGEQYF. Here the CDR3 DNA reads TGTGCCAGCAGCTTACGCCCGGCAGGGGAGCAGTACTTC.

This rearrangement joins TRBV7-9 to TRBJ2-7; TRBD2 agrees at 7 bases. The trim removed 4 bases at V and 6 bases at J, leaving 9 bases unmatched. Germline V gives CDR1 SEHNR, CDR2 FQNEAQ (reference sequence). The CDR3 contains 14 residues. The CDR3 sequence is CASSSPAGFSEQYF. For the CDR3, the DNA is TGTGCCAGCAGCTCACCAGCGGGATTCAGCGAGCAGTACTTC.

V usage is TRBV27 and J usage is TRBJ2-1, with TRBD2 as a possible D gene (6 bases). V was trimmed by 2 bases and J by 3 bases, leaving 20 bases between them. Germline V gives CDR1 MNHEY, CDR2 SMNVEV (reference sequence). The CDR3 covers 18 residues. The CDR3 loop is CASSLRAAGLSNYNEQFF. The CDR3 coding sequence is TGTGCCAGCAGTTTAAGGGCGGCGGGGCTATCTAACTACAATGAGCAGTTCTTC.

This clone was observed a handful of times. The V call is TRBV19, the J call TRBJ2-7; TRBD2 agrees at 8 bases. J was trimmed by 0 bases and V by 5 bases; bases with no gene match: 3. This CDR3 region has 14 residues. Germline CDR1 and CDR2: LNHDA and SQIVND (reference sequence). CDR3 bases: TGTGCCAGTAGTCCTAGCGGGTCCTCCTACGAGCAGTACTTC. It translates to CASSPSGSSYEQYF.

This clone showed up just a few times. The rearrangement joins TRBV28 to TRBJ2-1; D remains ambiguous. This CDR3 contains 11 residues. Trimming took 5 bases from V and 9 from J, leaving 8 bases between them. CDR1 and CDR2 from the germline V gene are MDHEN and SYDVKM. The CDR3 coding sequence is TGTGCCAGCAGTGATGAGCTTGAGCAGTTCTTC. Its protein is CASSDELEQFF.

CDR3 loop: CASRFGTGELFF. CDR3 coding DNA: TGTGCCAGCAGGTTCGGCACCGGGGAGCTGTTTTTT. The chain carries TRBV7-2 and TRBJ2-2; D remains unclear. The germline CDR1 and CDR2 sequences are SGHTA and FQGNSA. V lost 6 bases and J 4 bases, leaving 6 bases between the germline ends. The CDR3 extends over 12 amino acids.

The CDR3 sequence is CASLEGLPSTDTQYF. CDR3 in DNA: TGCGCCAGTCTGGAAGGACTACCTAGCACAGATACGCAGTATTTT. The V call is TRBV5-1, the J call TRBJ2-3, with D possibly TRBD2 on 6 matching bases. In germline, CDR1 is SGHRS, CDR2 YFSETQ. V gave up 8 bases and J gave up 0 bases, with 16 bases separating them. The length of the CDR3 is 15 residues.

Comment on this clone: The junction shows a germline mismatch at one end, possibly a read error. The chain links TRBV2 to TRBJ2-1; 8 bases line up with TRBD2. Germline V CDR1 and CDR2: SNHLY, FYNNEI. This CDR3 region has 15 residues. The CDR3 DNA reads as TGTGCCAGCAGGGAACTAGCGGACTCCGACAATGAGCAGTTCTTC. Amino acids: CASRELADSDNEQFF.

As for this clone: Distinct nucleotide sequences in the sample also encode this CDR3. V is TRBV7-3 and J is TRBJ1-2; TRBD1 aligns across 9 bases. The length of the CDR3 is 13 residues. Germline V CDR1 and CDR2: SGHTA, FQGTGA. After removal of 1 base from V and 8 bases from J, the junction contained 2 bases not matched to a gene. Here the CDR3 reads CASSLRQGGGYTF. Written as DNA, the CDR3 is TGTGCCAGCAGCTTAAGACAGGGGGGCGGCTACACCTTC.

The genes are TRBV19 and TRBJ1-2; perhaps TRBD1 as D (5 bases). The germline V gene has CDR1 LNHDA and CDR2 SQIVND (reference sequence). Trimming took off 9 bases at V and 4 bases at J, with 12 bases between the two ends. The CDR3 has 12 residues. CDR3 residues: CASTRGFYGYTF. The CDR3 DNA follows: TGTGCCAGCACACGGGGGTTCTATGGCTACACCTTC. The full variable domain, rest sourced from reference TRBV19 and TRBJ1-2, is DGGITQSPKYLFRKEGQNVTLSCEQNLNHDAMYWYRQDPGQGLRLIYYSQIVNDFQKGDIAEGYSVSREKKESFPLTVTSAQKNPTAFYLCASTRGFYGYTFGSGTRLTVV.

This clone has a count of ten or more. The chain combines TRBV7-9 with TRBJ2-1; a possible D gene is TRBD2 (5 bases). Per the germline V gene, CDR1 is SEHNR and CDR2 is FQNEAQ (reference sequence). The CDR3 sequence is 15 residues long. With 4 bases removed from V and 1 base from J, the gap between germline ends came to 11 bases. The CDR3 here is CASSSPTSSYNEQFF. DNA of the CDR3: TGTGCCAGCAGCTCCCCAACTAGTTCCTACAATGAGCAGTTCTTC.